This T cell receptor beta chain appears in the sequencing data of a study of neurological immune-mediated disorders. The CDR3 runs to 12 residues. V trimming: 6 bases; J trimming: 8 bases; junction bases outside the gene matches: 4. Germline V gives CDR1 SEHNR, CDR2 FQNEAQ (reference sequence). This clonotype has a count of ten or more. Synthesis of cDNA used 5'RACE (with 10-nucleotide random UMIs). TCRdb recomputed calls from the 5' RACE reads with MiXCR, one row per CDR3 protein. The sample holds 50,000 to 80,000 distinct CDR3 sequences; roughly 4.8% are singletons and the top ten take approximately 6.9%.

The sample consisted of PBMCs. V gene TRBV7-9 combines with J gene TRBJ1-2; 9 nucleotides agree with TRBD1. The sequence derives from a man aged 25 to 40 with multiple sclerosis. This CDR3 is CASSWDRAGYTF. The CDR3 DNA is TGTGCCAGCAGTTGGGACAGGGCGGGCTACACCTTC.